A selection of T cell receptor beta chains follows, all from one sample in a study of blood T cell repertoires in COVID-19. Some clones are missing from TCRdb's copy, which holds only in-frame ones; the method was immunoSEQ multiplex PCR. In the table there are roughly 200,000 clones, 70% to 90% of which are singletons. The sequenced sample was peripheral blood. These receptor sequences come from a woman between 25 and 40 years old with acute or convalescent COVID-19. CDR3s include the opening cysteine and the closing phenylalanine or tryptophan. A D gene is named only where the DNA matches it firmly. Size tells how often a clone was seen (once, few, many) or the class of an expanded clone, and some rows leave it out.

clone_size j_call v_call d_call cdr3_nt cdr3_aa
. TRBJ2-1 TRBV19 TRBD1 TGTGCCAGTAGTTTAATTTTTGGGACAGGGGGCGCATACAATGAGCAGTTCTTC CASSLIFGTGGAYNEQFF
. TRBJ2-1 TRBV5-1 TRBD2 TGCGCCAGCAGCTTGGGTGGGGGACTATACTACAATGAGCAGTTCTTC CASSLGGGLYYNEQFF
. TRBJ2-3 TRBV5-1 . TGCGCCAGCAGCTCCAGGGGCAGGGCCGGTACGCAGTATTTT CASSSRGRAGTQYF
. TRBJ1-1 TRBV2 . TGTGCCAGCAGTGTAGAGGGTAGAGCTTTCTTT CASSVEGRAFF
. TRBJ1-3 TRBV28 . TGTGCCAGCAGTTCTTACACCATATATTTT CASSSYTIYF
. TRBJ1-6 TRBV6-5 . TGTGCCAGCAGAGAGAGCGGGACTCATAATTCACCCCTCCACTTT CASRESGTHNSPLHF
. TRBJ2-4 TRBV5-1 . TGCGCCAGCAGCTTGGAGCTCTCGAATAACATTCAGTACTTC CASSLELSNNIQYF
. TRBJ2-1 TRBV27 . TGTGCCAGCAGTTATTACTCAGGGGCCTCTGAGCAGTTCTTC CASSYYSGASEQFF
. TRBJ2-5 TRBV5-1 . TGCGCCAGCAGCTTGTTCGGGGAAGAGACCCAGTACTTC CASSLFGEETQYF
. TRBJ2-7 TRBV30 TRBD1 TGTGCTTACAACAGGGGGTCAGGCTACGAGCAGTACTTC CAYNRGSGYEQYF
. TRBJ1-1 TRBV5-6 . TGTGCCAGCAGCTTGGGCAGGGGCACTGAAGCTTTCTTT CASSLGRGTEAFF
. TRBJ2-3 TRBV13 . TGTGCCAGCAGCCCAGAAAGCACAGATACGCAGTATTTT CASSPESTDTQYF
. TRBJ1-5 TRBV2 . TGTGCCAGCAGGCAGGGCAGGGGTTTGAACGGCAATCAGCCCCAGCATTTT CASRQGRGLNGNQPQHF
. TRBJ2-1 TRBV7-2 TRBD2 TGTGCCAGCAGCCTGACTAGCGGGTACAATGAGCAGTTCTTC CASSLTSGYNEQFF
. TRBJ1-5 TRBV15 . TGTGCCACCAGCAGAGATCGCGGGGATCAGCCCCAGCATTTT CATSRDRGDQPQHF
. TRBJ1-4 TRBV30 TRBD1 TGTGCCTGGGAAAGGACAGGAAATGAAAAACTGTTTTTT CAWERTGNEKLFF
. TRBJ1-1 TRBV4-2 TRBD1 TGTGCCAGCAGCGGACAGGGGAACACTGAAGCTTTCTTT CASSGQGNTEAFF
. TRBJ2-3 TRBV5-1 . TGCGCCAGCAGCTTGGCCAGCACAGCAGATACGCAGTATTTT CASSLASTADTQYF
once TRBJ2-7 TRBV4-1 . TGCGCCACTTCAGATTTTTACGAGCAGTACTTC CATSDFYEQYF
. TRBJ2-7 TRBV27 TRBD2 TGTGCCAGCAGTCCGGGGACTAGCGGCTACGAGCAGTACTTC CASSPGTSGYEQYF
. TRBJ1-2 TRBV5-1 TRBD1 TGCGCCAGCAGCCCAGGACAGGGCTATGGCTACACCTTC CASSPGQGYGYTF
. TRBJ1-6 TRBV5-1 . TGCGCCAGCAGCGGCTTTATACCCCTCCACTTT CASSGFIPLHF
. TRBJ2-7 TRBV7-9 TRBD1 TGTGCCAGCAGCTTAGAGTTGGGACAGACATATTACGAGCAGTACTTC CASSLELGQTYYEQYF
. TRBJ1-1 TRBV11-3 TRBD1 TGTGCCAGCAGCTTAGCACAGGGGGGAACTGAAGCTTTCTTT CASSLAQGGTEAFF
. TRBJ1-1 TRBV28 . TGTGCCAGCAGTTTATGGAGGGCGCCAGCTTTCTTT CASSLWRAPAFF
. TRBJ2-1 TRBV5-1 TRBD2 TGCGCCAGCAGCTGGACCGGGACTACCTACAATGAGCAGTTCTTC CASSWTGTTYNEQFF
. TRBJ1-4 TRBV27 . TGTGCCAGCAGTTTCGGGAGGCCTAATGAAAAACTGTTTTTT CASSFGRPNEKLFF
. TRBJ1-5 TRBV12-3/TRBV12-4 . TGTGCCAGCTCCGGGGGAGGTCATCAGCCCCAGCATTTT CASSGGGHQPQHF
. TRBJ2-3 TRBV2 . TGTGCCTCTCACCGGAGTCCAACAGATACGCAGTATTTT CASHRSPTDTQYF
few TRBJ2-7 TRBV10-1 . TGCGCCAGCAGTGATCGGGGTTTTTTGGCTCACGAGCAGTACTTC CASSDRGFLAHEQYF
. TRBJ1-4 TRBV6-1 . TGTGCCAGCAGTGAATTATCCCGGAGCAGAGAAAAACTGTTTTTT CASSELSRSREKLFF
. TRBJ2-6 TRBV5-4 TRBD1 TGTGCCAGCAGCCCTCCCCCCAGGGGGAGTGGGGCCAACGTCCTGACTTTC CASSPPPRGSGANVLTF
. TRBJ2-4 TRBV6-5 TRBD2 TGTGCCAGTAGGACTAGCGGGAGACAGGACATTCAGTACTTC CASRTSGRQDIQYF
. TRBJ2-3 TRBV19 TRBD2 TGTGCCAGTAGTCTCTACCGACTAGCGGGGACCACAGATACGCAGTATTTT CASSLYRLAGTTDTQYF
. TRBJ2-7 TRBV18 TRBD1 TGTGCCAGCTCAAAATTTGGGACAGGCTACGAGCAGTACTTC CASSKFGTGYEQYF
. TRBJ2-2 TRBV5-1 TRBD2 TGCGCCAGCAGCTTGCCCCTGGGGGGGTCCGGGGAGCTGTTTTTT CASSLPLGGSGELFF
once TRBJ2-7 TRBV6-5 . TGTGCCAGCAGTTACTCCGGGACACGATACTACGAGCAGTACTTC CASSYSGTRYYEQYF
. TRBJ1-3 TRBV6-6 . TGTGCCAGCAGTTACTCCCAGGGATCTGGAAACACCATATATTTT CASSYSQGSGNTIYF
. TRBJ2-7 TRBV6-5 TRBD2 TGTGCCAGCAGCGAGGGCGGGAGGCAGTACTTC CASSEGGRQYF
. TRBJ2-7 TRBV12-3/TRBV12-4 . TGTGCCAGCAGGTCTAATACAGGGCCCGAGCAGTACTTC CASRSNTGPEQYF
. TRBJ2-1 TRBV5-1 . TGCGCCAGCAGCTTAGGACTGGGTTACAATGAGCAGTTCTTC CASSLGLGYNEQFF
. TRBJ2-3 TRBV24-1 . TGTGCCACCAGTGATTCGCGTGCAGATACGCAGTATTTT CATSDSRADTQYF
few TRBJ2-1 TRBV3-1/TRBV3-2 . TGTGCCAGCAGCCAGGAAAAACCGCTAGCGTCCCGGAACAATGAGCAGTTCTTC CASSQEKPLASRNNEQFF
. TRBJ1-4 TRBV28 TRBD1 TGTGCCAGCAGTTGGTATAGCACAGGGGGCAGGAAACTGTTTTTT CASSWYSTGGRKLFF
. TRBJ2-5 TRBV9 TRBD2 TGTGCCACCAAACTGCCGGGGACTAGCGGGCGCGATGGGGAATGGGAGACCCAGTACTTC CATKLPGTSGRDGEWETQYF
. TRBJ1-5 TRBV7-9 TRBD1 TGTGCCAGCAGCTTGGGACAGGGTAATCAGCCCCAGCATTTT CASSLGQGNQPQHF
. TRBJ2-4 TRBV11-2 . TGTGCCAGCAGCTTAGGTCCGGGACTAGCCAAAAACATTCAGTACTTC CASSLGPGLAKNIQYF
. TRBJ2-3 TRBV10-1 . TGCGCCAGCAGGCGATTAACTAAATCAGGACAGCCGATTCTCGATACGCAGTATTTT CASRRLTKSGQPILDTQYF